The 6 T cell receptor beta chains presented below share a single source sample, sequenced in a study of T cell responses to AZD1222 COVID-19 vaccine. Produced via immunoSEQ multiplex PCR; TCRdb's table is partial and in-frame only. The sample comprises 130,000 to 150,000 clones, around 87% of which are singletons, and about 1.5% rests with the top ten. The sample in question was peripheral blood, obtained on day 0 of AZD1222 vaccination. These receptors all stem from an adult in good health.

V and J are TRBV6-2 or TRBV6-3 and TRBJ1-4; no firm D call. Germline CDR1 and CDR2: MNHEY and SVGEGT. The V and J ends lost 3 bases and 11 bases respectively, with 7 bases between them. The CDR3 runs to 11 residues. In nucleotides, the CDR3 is TGTGCCAGCAGTTATTATAGGAAACTGTTTTTT. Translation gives CASSYYRKLFF.

DNA of the CDR3: TGTGCCAGCAGCTGGGGGGGTAGCGGGAGCGATACGCAGTATTTT. Translating gives CASSWGGSGSDTQYF. The chain has TRBV7-9 and TRBJ2-3; 9 positions match TRBD2. J gave up 6 bases and V 4 bases, and 8 bases lay outside the gene matches. The CDR3 spans 15 residues. The germline CDR1 and CDR2 sequences are SEHNR and FQNEAQ (reference sequence).

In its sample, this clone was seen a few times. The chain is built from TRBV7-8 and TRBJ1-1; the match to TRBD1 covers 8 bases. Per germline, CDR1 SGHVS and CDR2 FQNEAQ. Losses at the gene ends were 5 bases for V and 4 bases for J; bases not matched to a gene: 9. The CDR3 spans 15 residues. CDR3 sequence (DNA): TGTGCCAGCAGCCGGAACAGGGGGGGTGGCACTGAAGCTTTCTTT. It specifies CASSRNRGGGTEAFF.

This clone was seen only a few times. The CDR3 sequence: CASSQVLREEAEAFF. In DNA form, the CDR3 reads TGTGCCAGCAGCCAAGTGTTAAGGGAGGAGGCTGAAGCTTTCTTT. The chain combines TRBV14 with TRBJ1-1; D is undetermined. The germline V gene encodes CDR1 SGHDN and CDR2 FVKESK. The length of the CDR3 is 15 residues. Trimming stripped 1 base from V and 6 bases from J, with 15 bases between.

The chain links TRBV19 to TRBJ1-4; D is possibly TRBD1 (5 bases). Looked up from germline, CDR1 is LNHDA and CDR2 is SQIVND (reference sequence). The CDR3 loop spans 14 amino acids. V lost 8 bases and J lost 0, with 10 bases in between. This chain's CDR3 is CASGWGTTNEKLFF. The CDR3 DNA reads TGTGCCAGTGGCTGGGGGACAACTAATGAAAAACTGTTTTTT.

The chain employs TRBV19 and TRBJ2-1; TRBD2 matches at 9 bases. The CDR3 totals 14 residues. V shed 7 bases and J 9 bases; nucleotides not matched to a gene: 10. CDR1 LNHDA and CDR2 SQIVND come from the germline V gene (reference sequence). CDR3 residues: CASMDRLADSEQFF. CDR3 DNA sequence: TGTGCCAGTATGGATCGACTAGCGGACAGTGAGCAGTTCTTC.